The 5 T cell receptor beta chains given below trace back to one sample, sequenced in a study of patients and donors after allogeneic stem cell transplantation. MiXCR, applied by TCRdb to the RT-PCR reads, yields one record per CDR3 protein. This table holds about 410,000 distinct CDR3 sequences, roughly 16% found once. The sample taken for sequencing was blood, either unsorted or a sorted T cell fraction (not recorded which). These receptor sequences come from a human donor who was either an allogeneic HSCT recipient or a stem cell or donor lymphocyte infusion donor (not recorded which). It is not recorded whose cells these are; they may come from a transplant donor.

Many counts were recorded for this clonotype. This sequence joins TRBV12-3 or TRBV12-4 and TRBJ2-7; no firm D call. Between the trimmed V and J ends, which lost 3 bases and 6 bases, there was a span of 12 bases. CDR3 length: 13 amino acids. DNA for the CDR3: TGTGCCAGCAGTTTGAAATTTCCTTTCGAGCAGTACTTC. Amino acids: CASSLKFPFEQYF.

At least ten counts were recorded for this clonotype. The genes are TRBV12-3 or TRBV12-4 and TRBJ2-1; tentatively, D is TRBD2 (6 bases). The germline V and J ends were trimmed by 3 bases and 5 bases, with 14 bases remaining between them. The CDR3 runs 15 residues. The CDR3 loop reads CASSFRLGKHNEQFF. The CDR3 region has the DNA TGTGCCAGCAGTTTCAGACTAGGAAAACACAATGAGCAGTTCTTC.

The rearrangement links TRBV2 to TRBJ1-2; no reliable D call. The ends were cut back, 8 bases at V and 5 bases at J, with 12 bases in the middle. This CDR3 spans 12 amino acids. The V gene's germline CDR1 is SNHLY and CDR2 FYNNEI. This chain's CDR3 is CASGRRPYGYTF. Written as DNA, the CDR3 is TGTGCCAGCGGCCGTCGCCCTTATGGCTACACCTTC.

The sample holds a few counts of this clonotype. The chain recombines TRBV29-1 with TRBJ1-2, with a possible D match to TRBD1 (5 bases). CDR3 length equals 12 residues. The V end was cut by 4 bases, the J end by 4 bases, with 10 bases between. The germline V gene encodes CDR1 SQVTM and CDR2 ANQGSEA. Written as DNA, the CDR3 is TGCAGCGTTGGATACGGGGGCTATGGCTACACCTTC. Translation gives CSVGYGGYGYTF.

This clonotype appeared many times. In DNA, the CDR3 is TGTGCCAGCAGCCGGGACAGGGTCCTTGGGGGAAACACCATATATTTT. Translating it yields CASSRDRVLGGNTIYF. The rearrangement uses TRBV12-3 or TRBV12-4 and TRBJ1-3; TRBD1 matches at 9 bases. Trimming cost V 6 bases and J 4 bases; bases outside gene matches: 10. The CDR3 covers 16 residues.